The 26 T cell receptor beta chains below come from one sample, sequenced in a study of T cell responses to AZD1222 COVID-19 vaccine. Sequencing was performed with immunoSEQ multiplex PCR; in TCRdb, only in-frame clones are kept and a portion is missing. The sample yields about 140,000 clones, more than 75% seen once. Material: peripheral blood, obtained 28 days after the second AZD1222 dose. The receptors stem from an adult who received the AZD1222 COVID-19 vaccine.

The CDR3 reads CASSPNGADTGELFF. CDR3 nucleotide sequence: TGTGCCAGCTCACCGAACGGGGCGGACACCGGGGAGCTGTTTTTT. The chain employs TRBV18 and TRBJ2-2; D possibly matches TRBD1 or TRBD2 (5 bases each). Germline V gene data show CDR1 as KGHSH and CDR2 as LQKENI. This CDR3 comprises 15 residues. V lost 3 bases and J 3 bases, leaving 11 bases between the germline ends.

This clone was picked up one time. The DNA for the CDR3 is TGTGCCAGCAGGTCCCAGGGGGTGGAGGGCTACACCTTC. The encoded protein is CASRSQGVEGYTF. The gene calls are TRBV12-3 or TRBV12-4 and TRBJ1-2; 7 bases are a match to TRBD1. The CDR3 covers 13 residues. V gave up 6 bases and J gave up 8 bases; unmatched junction bases: 9.

This chain links TRBV21-1 with TRBJ2-7; TRBD1 is taken as the D call from the table, unchecked against the DNA. TRBV21-1 is a pseudogene locus. CDR3 length: 21 amino acids. In DNA, the CDR3 is TGTGCCAGCAGCACGAGGAATAGGTTATCAACGACAGGGGACGAGGGATACGAGCAGTACTTC. Translating it yields CASSTRNRLSTTGDEGYEQYF.

The chain combines TRBV19 with TRBJ2-7; 8 bases agree with TRBD1. The junction had 10 bases not matched to a gene; V was cut back by 7 bases and J by 2 bases. Germline CDR1 reads LNHDA; CDR2 reads SQIVND (reference sequence). This CDR3 is built from 15 residues. CDR3 bases: TGTGCCAGTAATTCCCCCGGACAGGGAGCCTACGAGCAGTACTTC. Translated, it gives CASNSPGQGAYEQYF. Full variable domain (remainder filled in from reference TRBV19 and TRBJ2-7): DGGITQSPKYLFRKEGQNVTLSCEQNLNHDAMYWYRQDPGQGLRLIYYSQIVNDFQKGDIAEGYSVSREKKESFPLTVTSAQKNPTAFYLCASNSPGQGAYEQYFGPGTRLTVT.

The chain carries TRBV4-2 and TRBJ2-3; 13 bases agree with TRBD2. CDR1 and CDR2 from the germline V gene are LGHNA and YNFKEQ. Trimming removed 3 bases from V and 2 bases from J; junction bases left unmatched: 2. The CDR3 consists of 16 residues. The CDR3 DNA sequence: TGTGCCAGCAGCCATACTAGCGGGGGGGCCACAGATACGCAGTATTTT. Protein sequence: CASSHTSGGATDTQYF.

This rearrangement joins TRBV6-5 to TRBJ1-6; D gene uncertain. This CDR3 is 14 amino acids long. Germline V gene data show CDR1 as MNHEY and CDR2 as SVGAGI. Trimming cost V 6 bases and J 10 bases, with 16 bases left between them. The CDR3 loop reads CASSDRVIRSPLHF. DNA for the CDR3: TGTGCCAGCAGCGATCGGGTAATCCGATCACCCCTCCACTTT.

A few counts support this clone. This rearrangement joins TRBV5-1 to TRBJ1-2; D gene unclear. CDR1 and CDR2 (germline): SGHRS, YFSETQ. The CDR3 runs 13 residues. Trimming stripped 0 bases from V and 4 bases from J, with 7 bases between. CDR3: CASSLEGSYGYTF. The CDR3 nucleotides are TGCGCCAGCAGCTTGGAGGGCAGCTATGGCTACACCTTC.

The chain joins TRBV6-2 or TRBV6-3 to TRBJ1-5; D gene ambiguous. The CDR3 length is 15 residues. Germline V gene sequence: CDR1 MNHEY, CDR2 SVGEGT. The V end lost 2 bases, the J end lost 7 bases, and 15 bases lay between the germline ends. The CDR3 loop is CASSYDVASGQPQHF. The CDR3 DNA sequence: TGTGCCAGCAGTTACGATGTGGCATCGGGCCAGCCCCAGCATTTT.

The rearrangement uses TRBV30 and TRBJ2-7, with 10 bases that match TRBD2. Germline V gives CDR1 GTSNPN, CDR2 SVGIG (reference sequence). There are 12 residues in the CDR3. The trim removed 4 bases at V and 5 bases at J, leaving 2 bases unmatched. The CDR3 spells CAWNLAGDEQYF. Here the CDR3 DNA reads TGTGCCTGGAATCTAGCGGGGGACGAGCAGTACTTC.

This chain connects TRBV11-2 to TRBJ1-3, with D unresolved. From germline, CDR1 is SGHAT and CDR2 FQNNGV. The CDR3 has 15 amino acids. Trimming cost V 4 bases and J 0 bases, with 10 bases left between them. CDR3 sequence reads: CASSSGRVSGNTIYF. In DNA, the CDR3 is TGTGCCAGCAGCTCTGGGAGGGTCTCTGGAAACACCATATATTTT.

The chain carries TRBV4-2 and TRBJ1-6; D is uncertain. Trimming took off 4 bases at V and 7 bases at J, with 11 bases between the two ends. CDR3 length equals 14 residues. Germline values: CDR1 LGHNA, CDR2 YNFKEQ. The CDR3 DNA is TGTGCCAGCAGCCTGTGGTTGGAGAATTCACCCCTCCACTTT. As protein: CASSLWLENSPLHF.

CDR3 amino acids: CASSLWPGELFF. CDR3 nucleotides: TGTGCCAGCAGCTTATGGCCCGGGGAGCTGTTTTTT. The rearrangement joins TRBV7-3 to TRBJ2-2; D gene unclear. Trimming cost V 2 bases and J 6 bases, with 4 bases left between them. From germline, CDR1 is SGHTA and CDR2 FQGTGA. The CDR3 runs 12 residues.

V gene TRBV7-2 combines with J gene TRBJ1-5; possibly TRBD1 for D (5 bases). The V end was cut by 0 bases, the J end by 5 bases, with 14 bases between. The CDR3 is made up of 16 amino acids. Germline V gene lookup returns CDR1 SGHTA and CDR2 FQGNSA. The CDR3, as DNA: TGTGCCAGCAGCTTAGCCGGCAGGGTAGGGTATCAGCCCCAGCATTTT. It specifies CASSLAGRVGYQPQHF.

The chain uses TRBV5-1 and TRBJ2-2; D possibly corresponds to TRBD2 (5 bases). Looked up from germline, CDR1 is SGHRS and CDR2 is YFSETQ. The V and J ends lost 4 bases and 2 bases respectively, with 12 bases between them. This CDR3 contains 15 residues. The DNA for the CDR3 is TGCGCCAGCAGCCCGGAGGCCTTCAACACCGGGGAGCTGTTTTTT. Translation: CASSPEAFNTGELFF.

J is TRBJ1-4 and V is TRBV3-1 (or the pseudogene TRBV3-2), with a possible D match to TRBD1 (6 bases). V lost 3 bases and J 5 bases, leaving 10 bases between the germline ends. The CDR3 is 14 amino acids. Germline V gene lookup returns CDR1 LGHDT and CDR2 YNNKEL (reference sequence). The CDR3: CASSQDRQNEKLFF. For the CDR3, the DNA is TGTGCCAGCAGCCAGGACAGACAGAATGAAAAACTGTTTTTT.

The chain recombines TRBV5-8 with TRBJ1-4; no firm D call. Germline assignment: CDR1 SGHTS and CDR2 YDEGEE. The V end was cut by 4 bases, the J end by 8 bases, with 18 bases between. The CDR3 extends over 15 amino acids. CDR3 nucleotide sequence: TGTGCCAGCAGCCAATATTCAACACGGGGAGAAAAACTGTTTTTT. Protein product: CASSQYSTRGEKLFF.

The V and J genes are TRBV18 and TRBJ2-1; 13 bases map to TRBD2. V lost 6 bases, J lost 8 bases, and 7 bases stayed unmatched. CDR1 and CDR2 (germline): KGHSH, LQKENI. This CDR3 has 15 amino acids. This CDR3 is CASSPTSGRYDEQFF. The CDR3 DNA follows: TGTGCCAGCTCCCCGACTAGCGGGAGGTACGATGAGCAGTTCTTC.

The chain is built from TRBV5-1 and TRBJ1-1; a possible D gene is TRBD1 (5 bases). The V end lost 1 base, the J end lost 4 bases, and 17 bases lay between the germline ends. Germline assignment: CDR1 SGHRS and CDR2 YFSETQ. This CDR3 comprises 16 residues. Here the CDR3 reads CASSLMGSGGGTEAFF. CDR3 sequence (DNA): TGCGCCAGCAGCTTGATGGGGTCGGGCGGGGGCACTGAAGCTTTCTTT.

The chain combines TRBV7-2 with TRBJ1-6; D ambiguous. The CDR3 spans 14 residues. The V end lost 4 bases, the J end lost 8 bases, and 12 bases lay between the germline ends. Per the germline V gene, CDR1 is SGHTA and CDR2 is FQGNSA. CDR3 sequence (DNA): TGTGCCAGCAGCTCTGTCGGGCGTGATTCACCCCTCCACTTT. This encodes CASSSVGRDSPLHF.

The rearrangement joins TRBV6-5 to TRBJ1-1, with D hard to call. Deletions cut 6 bases from V and 6 bases from J, with 17 bases between. There are 14 residues in the CDR3. Germline CDR1 and CDR2: MNHEY and SVGAGI. In DNA form, the CDR3 reads TGTGCCAGCAGATCGACCGAGGTCCGGGCTGAAGCTTTCTTT. This codes for CASRSTEVRAEAFF.

Regarding this clone: An end of the junction differs from the germline gene, which may be a read error. V usage is TRBV7-7 and J usage is TRBJ1-5; no definite D call. This CDR3 spans 14 amino acids. Germline CDR1 SSHAT, CDR2 FNYEAQ (reference sequence). The CDR3 protein is CASSLVGFNQPQHF. CDR3 sequence (DNA): TGTGCTAGCAGCTTAGTTGGGTTCAATCAGCCCCAGCATTTT.

This rearrangement joins TRBV28 to TRBJ1-2, with a possible D match to TRBD1 (5 bases). Germline lookup yields CDR1 MDHEN and CDR2 SYDVKM. This CDR3 contains 14 residues. Between the trimmed V and J ends, which lost 9 bases and 2 bases, there was a span of 16 bases. CDR3 amino acids: CASGNGGRNYGYTF. The CDR3 DNA sequence: TGTGCCAGTGGTAATGGGGGGAGGAACTATGGCTACACCTTC.

V and J are TRBV2 and TRBJ1-2; TRBD1 is a possible D gene (6 bases). Trimming pared 4 bases from V and 1 base from J, leaving 16 bases between. The V gene's germline CDR1 is SNHLY and CDR2 FYNNEI. This CDR3 is built from 16 residues. This CDR3 is CASSGTAVNINYGYTF. The CDR3 bases are TGTGCCAGCAGTGGGACAGCCGTTAATATTAACTATGGCTACACCTTC.

As regards this clone: A junction boundary mismatches the germline segment, possibly from a read error. The chain couples TRBV25-1 to TRBJ1-2; D remains ambiguous. Germline V gives CDR1 MGHDK, CDR2 SYGVNS. This CDR3 has 17 residues. The CDR3 spells CASSDYEGRSPDAGYTF. The CDR3 coding sequence is TGTGCCAGCAGCGATTACGAAGGACGGAGCCCAGACGCTGGCTACACTTTC.

The genes are TRBV2 and TRBJ2-3, with D uncertain. There are 13 residues in the CDR3. Trimming removed 4 bases from V and 3 bases from J, with 8 bases in between. The germline V gene encodes CDR1 SNHLY and CDR2 FYNNEI. Here the CDR3 DNA reads TGTGCCAGCAGTGTGTTGGGGACAGATACGCAGTATTTT. Translated, it gives CASSVLGTDTQYF.

The chain has TRBV27 and TRBJ1-4; TRBD1 matches at 7 bases. The V and J ends lost 6 bases and 8 bases, in that order; junction bases with no gene match: 9. The V gene's germline CDR1 is MNHEY and CDR2 SMNVEV (reference sequence). The CDR3 has 14 residues. The CDR3 is CASRGTGVKEKLFF. Written as DNA, the CDR3 is TGTGCCAGCAGGGGAACAGGGGTAAAGGAAAAACTGTTTTTT.